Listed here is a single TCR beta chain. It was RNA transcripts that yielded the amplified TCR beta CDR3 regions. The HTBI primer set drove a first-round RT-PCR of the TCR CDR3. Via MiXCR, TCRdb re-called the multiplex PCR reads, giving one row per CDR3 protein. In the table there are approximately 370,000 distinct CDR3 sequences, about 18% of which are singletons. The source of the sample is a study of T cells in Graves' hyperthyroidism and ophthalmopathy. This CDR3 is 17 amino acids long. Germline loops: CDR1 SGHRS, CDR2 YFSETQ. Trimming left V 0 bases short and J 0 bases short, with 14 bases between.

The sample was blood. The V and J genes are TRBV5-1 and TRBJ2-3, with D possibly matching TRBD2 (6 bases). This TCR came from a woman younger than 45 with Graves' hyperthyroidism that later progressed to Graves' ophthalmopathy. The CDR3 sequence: CASSLAGTGGSTDTQYF. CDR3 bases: TGCGCCAGCAGCTTGGCGGGAACTGGGGGGAGCACAGATACGCAGTATTTT.